Sequencing of this T cell receptor beta chain was carried out in a study of metastatic and nonmetastatic thyroid tumors. The overall study: Blood and tumor or nodule tissue repertoires from malignant and benign thyroid patients were compared.

Study outcomes and limitations: Benign nodules reportedly had significantly lower TCR beta diversity than malignant thyroid tumors in blood and tumor.

Ten or more counts support this clone. The target antigen is unknown. Thyroid surgery was performed in patients who had received no treatment beforehand. In the authors' workflow: Built for papillary thyroid cancer, a distant-metastasis classifier drew on CDR3 differences across clinicopathological groups. MiXCR reprocessed the PCR reads for TCRdb. It is TCRdb's table, rather than the study itself, that gives the V and J calls and clone size. The data contain fewer than 40,000 clones, 20% to 25% of them singletons. The CDR3 runs to 13 residues. Germline assignment: CDR1 LNHNV and CDR2 YYDKDF (reference sequence). Trimming shortened V by 0 bases and J by 4 bases, and 7 bases separated the two germline ends.

The receptor comes from a female donor with papillary thyroid cancer or a benign thyroid nodule (not recorded which). Some clones in this sample may be carry-over from other donors' samples. The chain uses TRBV15 and TRBJ2-7, with TRBD1 as a possible D gene (6 bases). The sample taken for sequencing was blood. The CDR3 bases are TGTGCCACCAGCAGAGATGGACAGTACGAGCAGTACTTC. Protein sequence: CATSRDGQYEQYF. The variable domain in full, with the rest retrieved from reference TRBV15 and TRBJ2-7, is DAMVIQNPRYQVTQFGKPVTLSCSQTLNHNVMYWYQQKSSQAPKLLFHYYDKDFNNEADTPDNFQSRRPNTSFCFLDIRSPGLGDTAMYLCATSRDGQYEQYFGPGTRLTVT.